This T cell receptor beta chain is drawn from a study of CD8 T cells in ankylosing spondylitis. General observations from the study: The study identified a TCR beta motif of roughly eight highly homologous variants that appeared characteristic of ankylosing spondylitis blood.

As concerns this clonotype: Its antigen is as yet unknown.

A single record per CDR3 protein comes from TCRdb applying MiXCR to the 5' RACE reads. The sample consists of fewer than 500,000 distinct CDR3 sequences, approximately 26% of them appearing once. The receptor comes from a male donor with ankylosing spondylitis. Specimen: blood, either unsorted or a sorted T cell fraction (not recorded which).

The CDR3 sequence: CSADEAATDTQYF. CDR3 nucleotide sequence: TGCAGTGCTGACGAAGCGGCCACAGATACGCAGTATTTT. The chain combines TRBV20-1 with TRBJ2-3; TRBD2 might be the D (5 bases). Trimming took 5 bases from V and 2 from J, leaving 11 bases between them. The CDR3 length is 13 residues. The germline V gene has CDR1 DFQATT and CDR2 SNEGSKA (reference sequence).